These 21 T cell receptor beta chains were sequenced from one sample in a study of blood T cell repertoires in COVID-19. The protocol was immunoSEQ multiplex PCR, while the TCRdb copy is restricted to in-frame clones and leaves out a portion. Of around 140,000 clones in the sample, around 81% were seen once. Sequencing was done on a sample of peripheral blood. These receptors originate from a human donor in a cohort sampled during active COVID-19.

In its sample, this clone was seen a few times. V usage is TRBV6-2 or TRBV6-3 and J usage is TRBJ2-3; D might be TRBD1 (5 bases). The germline V and J ends were trimmed by 5 bases and 3 bases, with 15 bases remaining between them. Looked up from germline, CDR1 is MNHEY and CDR2 is SVGEGT. There are 15 residues in the CDR3. CDR3 DNA: TGTGCCAGCAGTACCGACAGCCCCAGGACAGATACGCAGTATTTT. Its translation: CASSTDSPRTDTQYF.

This clone was counted a few times. This chain links TRBV2 with TRBJ2-7, with 8 positions matching TRBD2. Germline assignment: CDR1 SNHLY and CDR2 FYNNEI. V lost 1 base to trimming and J lost 8 bases; unmatched junction nucleotides: 4. CDR3 length: 13 amino acids. The chain's CDR3 is CASSEVLAGKQYF. CDR3 nucleotide sequence: TGTGCCAGCAGTGAAGTGTTAGCGGGAAAGCAGTACTTC.

This clone was detected a few times. The chain has TRBV7-8 and TRBJ1-2, with TRBD1 identical over 10 bases. The V gene's germline CDR1 is SGHVS and CDR2 FQNEAQ. CDR3 length: 16 amino acids. V shed 4 bases, J shed 4 bases, and the junction held 9 bases outside the gene matches. As DNA, the CDR3 is TGTGCCAGCAGCTCGTCTCGACAGGGGGCCATCTATGGCTACACCTTC. This sequence encodes CASSSSRQGAIYGYTF. The full variable domain, with the rest looked up from reference TRBV7-8 and TRBJ1-2, is GAGVSQSPRYKVAKRGQDVALRCDPISGHVSLFWYQQALGQGPEFLTYFQNEAQLDKSGLPSDRFFAERPEGSVSTLKIQRTQQEDSAVYLCASSSSRQGAIYGYTFGSGTRLTVV.

The chain employs TRBV20-1 and TRBJ2-7; the D is unclear. V lost 0 bases, J lost 6 bases, and 6 bases lay in between. The CDR3 consists of 11 residues. CDR1 is DFQATT and CDR2 is SNEGSKA in the germline V gene (reference sequence). The CDR3 DNA is TGCAGTGCTAGAGATCTAAGCGAGCAGTACTTC. Translated: CSARDLSEQYF.

On this clone: Other DNA sequences in this specimen translate into the identical CDR3. The chain joins TRBV24-1 to TRBJ2-1, with 9 bases identical to TRBD1. The germline V gene has CDR1 KGHDR and CDR2 SFDVKD. The CDR3 sequence is 16 residues long. The trim removed 4 bases at V and 1 base at J, leaving 4 bases unmatched. The CDR3 region is CATSDPGTGSYNEQFF. For the CDR3, the DNA is TGTGCCACCAGTGACCCCGGGACAGGGTCCTACAATGAGCAGTTCTTC.

This rearrangement joins TRBV10-3 to TRBJ1-2, with D perhaps matching TRBD1 (6 bases). The CDR3 is 14 amino acids. Germline assignment: CDR1 ENHRY and CDR2 SYGVKD. V lost 9 bases and J lost 4, with 18 bases in between. The CDR3 nucleotides are TGTGCCATTAAAGGGGCGGGGGGCGCCTATGGCTACACCTTC. Translating gives CAIKGAGGAYGYTF.

V and J are TRBV29-1 and TRBJ2-1, with D perhaps matching TRBD1 (7 bases). The CDR3 is 16 amino acids. Germline CDR1 and CDR2: SQVTM and ANQGSEA. Trimming removed 1 base from V and 4 bases from J, with 17 bases in between. This CDR3 reads CSVEGQRPGGYNEQFF. CDR3 nucleotide sequence: TGCAGCGTTGAAGGCCAGCGGCCAGGGGGGTACAATGAGCAGTTCTTC.

The chain recombines TRBV25-1 with TRBJ2-1, with D tentatively TRBD1 (6 bases). CDR1 MGHDK and CDR2 SYGVNS come from the germline V gene. The V end lost 2 bases, the J end lost 4 bases, and 9 bases lay between the germline ends. This CDR3 contains 14 residues. CDR3: CASSEQGRYNEQFF. In DNA form, the CDR3 reads TGTGCCAGCAGTGAACAGGGGCGGTACAATGAGCAGTTCTTC.

The chain combines TRBV19 with TRBJ1-4; 9 nucleotides align to TRBD1. Germline CDR1 reads LNHDA; CDR2 reads SQIVND (reference sequence). The CDR3 sequence is 17 residues long. The J segment lost 3 bases and the V segment lost 6 bases, leaving 11 bases of the junction unmatched. The CDR3 DNA reads as TGTGCCAGTAGGCTTTTGGGACAGGGCTTATCTAATGAAAAACTGTTTTTT. Translating gives CASRLLGQGLSNEKLFF.

The table lists this clone with many counts. The chain recombines TRBV5-6 with TRBJ2-5; 8 bases fit TRBD1. V trimming: 0 bases; J trimming: 5 bases; junction bases outside the gene matches: 6. Germline CDR1 is SGHDT and CDR2 is YYEEEE. The CDR3 spans 15 residues. The CDR3 bases are TGTGCCAGCAGCTTGGGCTGGACAGGGCACGAGACCCAGTACTTC. The encoded protein is CASSLGWTGHETQYF.

CDR3 DNA: TGTGCCAGCAGCTTAAAGGGCCCACAGGGATGGGGGGCCAACGTCCTGACTTTC. This codes for CASSLKGPQGWGANVLTF. This sequence joins TRBV7-3 and TRBJ2-6, with D possibly TRBD1 on 6 matching bases. Between the trimmed V and J ends, which lost 1 base and 4 bases, there was a span of 17 bases. The V gene's germline CDR1 is SGHTA and CDR2 FQGTGA. The CDR3 sequence is 18 residues long.

The gene calls are TRBV19 and TRBJ2-1; 10 bases map to TRBD2. This CDR3 has 16 residues. Germline V lookup: CDR1 LNHDA, CDR2 SQIVND (reference sequence). V lost 2 bases, J lost 5 bases, and 6 bases stayed unmatched. The CDR3: CASSIISGRTNNEQFF. In DNA form, the CDR3 reads TGTGCCAGTAGTATAATTAGCGGGAGGACCAACAATGAGCAGTTCTTC.

The chain carries TRBV7-8 and TRBJ2-5; 9 bases are shared with TRBD2. J was trimmed by 5 bases and V by 5 bases; bases with no gene match: 9. This CDR3 has 15 amino acids. Germline V gene lookup returns CDR1 SGHVS and CDR2 FQNEAQ. For the CDR3, the DNA is TGTGCCAGCAGCCCTAAGGGGACTAGCAGGGAGACCCAGTACTTC. Translating gives CASSPKGTSRETQYF.

This chain connects TRBV6-5 to TRBJ1-2; TRBD1 aligns across 7 bases. After removal of 1 base from V and 0 bases from J, the junction contained 2 bases not matched to a gene. Germline CDR1 MNHEY, CDR2 SVGAGI. The CDR3 covers 15 residues. The CDR3 reads CASSYLTGPNYGYTF. The DNA for the CDR3 is TGTGCCAGCAGTTACTTGACAGGGCCTAACTATGGCTACACCTTC.

The V gene is TRBV10-3, the J gene TRBJ2-2; TRBD2 agrees at 9 bases. Germline V gene sequence: CDR1 ENHRY, CDR2 SYGVKD. Trimming removed 3 bases from V and 4 bases from J; junction bases left unmatched: 24. The CDR3 has 22 amino acids. The DNA of the CDR3 is TGTGCCATCAGTGACACGAAAAATTTATGGGGTAGCGGGAGTTTTATCACCGGGGAGCTGTTTTTT. This codes for CAISDTKNLWGSGSFITGELFF.

This rearrangement joins TRBV24-1 to TRBJ1-5; D is possibly TRBD1 (5 bases). This CDR3 is 15 amino acids long. V was clipped by 7 bases and J by 4 bases, with 16 bases between them. Per germline, CDR1 KGHDR and CDR2 SFDVKD. The CDR3 here is CATRDAGSGNQPQHF. In DNA, the CDR3 is TGTGCCACCAGGGATGCAGGGTCAGGGAATCAGCCCCAGCATTTT.

The table lists this clone with a count of one. This chain joins TRBV4-2 and TRBJ2-1; 7 nucleotides agree with TRBD2. This CDR3 has 15 amino acids. After removal of 0 bases from V and 13 bases from J, the junction contained 12 bases not matched to a gene. Looked up from germline, CDR1 is LGHNA and CDR2 is YNFKEQ. The CDR3 spells CASSQDRGSGFPQFF. The CDR3 region has the DNA TGTGCCAGCAGCCAAGATAGGGGTAGCGGGTTCCCCCAGTTCTTC.

This clone was picked up a small number of times. The V gene is TRBV6-5, the J gene TRBJ1-6; 7 nucleotides align to TRBD1. Germline V gene data show CDR1 as MNHEY and CDR2 as SVGAGI. The CDR3 covers 13 residues. Germline trimming cut 7 bases from V and 9 bases from J; bases unmatched to any gene: 6. Here the CDR3 reads CASKTGMGSPLHF. In DNA form, the CDR3 reads TGTGCCAGCAAGACAGGGATGGGTTCACCCCTCCACTTT.

The chain links TRBV27 to TRBJ2-7; tentatively, D is TRBD1 (6 bases). CDR3 size: 15 residues. V was pared by 3 bases and J by 2 bases, with 14 bases between. From germline, CDR1 is MNHEY and CDR2 SMNVEV (reference sequence). This chain's CDR3 is CASSFRQGITYEQYF. For the CDR3, the DNA is TGTGCCAGCAGTTTTCGGCAGGGGATCACCTACGAGCAGTACTTC.

The CDR3 spells CSVADRAGYEQYF. Here the CDR3 DNA reads TGCAGCGTGGCGGACAGGGCAGGGTACGAGCAGTACTTC. This chain uses TRBV29-1 with TRBJ2-7, with 8 nucleotides matching TRBD1. Germline-derived CDR1 and CDR2 are SQVTM and ANQGSEA. Trimming cost V 6 bases and J 4 bases; bases outside gene matches: 8. This CDR3 contains 13 residues.

This clone was observed a handful of times. The rearrangement uses TRBV21-1 and TRBJ2-4; TRBD2 is taken as the D call from the table, unchecked against the DNA. TRBV21-1 counts as a pseudogene. The CDR3 contains 22 residues. The CDR3 reads CASSKASRDVWGGTVAKNIQYF. In DNA, the CDR3 is TGTGCCAGCAGCAAAGCGTCCAGGGACGTCTGGGGAGGTACAGTAGCCAAAAACATTCAGTACTTC.